This record concerns one TCR beta chain sequence. What antigen it recognizes has not been identified. Within one base of it there is no much larger clone, and no base qualities were kept. The data were taken from a study of T cell responses to AZD1222 COVID-19 vaccine (dated by TCRdb to the early 2020s). Study-level background: Because spike-specific TCR depth and breadth did not differ between the two schedules, AZD1222 recipients who got a second dose at roughly 4 weeks were pooled with those who got a second dose at roughly 12 weeks. A total of 230 to 250 trial participants underwent TCR sequencing, of whom about 210 had received two doses of AZD1222 and approximately 25 had received two doses of the MenACWY control vaccine. Trial participants were enrolled into age subgroups of 18-55, 56-69 and 70-plus years, which contained approximately 150, 28 and 58 TCR-sequenced participants, respectively. Points the paper makes about the study in general: The 56-69-year group was small, and its depth increase did not reach significance, likely because of low power. Conclusions about previously exposed vaccinees are limited because only 5 or 6 AZD1222 recipients were SARS-CoV-2 seropositive at baseline. Reportedly, almost half of the unique spike-specific TCRs recognized epitopes lying outside the regions that are mutated in the B.1.351 and B.1.1.7 variants. A significant rise in spike-specific TCR breadth and depth was observed after two AZD1222 doses relative to day 0 and relative to MenACWY recipients. Because no day 14 peak-response samples were available, repertoires were characterized only after the peak T cell response. Participants were mostly white British, with more females than males. The authors suggested clonal diversity may have been underestimated. CD4 TCRs associated with the vaccine covered the entire spike protein, and the dominant responses were in regions 160-218 and 743-854.

The CDR3 regions of human TCRbeta chains were analyzed by immunosequencing. Regarding the original processing steps: TCRs in the repertoires were compared against a reference library of SARS-CoV-2-specific TCRs that had been generated with the MIRA antigen-specificity platform. Breadth was defined as the fraction of unique TCRs that were SARS-CoV-2-associated. Depth was defined as the fraction of total T cells that were SARS-CoV-2-associated. Each spike-specific TCR was assigned to its reactive spike region and to a CD4 or CD8 class using the MIRA data. Log10-transformed breadth and depth values were compared by one-way ANOVA with Sidak's multiple comparisons tests. TCRdb took over this immuneACCESS table, retaining in-frame rearrangements with V and J assigned. Such tables are incomplete; in checked studies, under half of the missing clones stem from an unresolved V gene, and the remainder is unexplained. The D gene and trimming were derived from the DNA, and the V and J assignments and clone size from that table. Present in this sample are approximately 160,000 clones, 85% to 95% of which were seen just once. The ten top clones hold roughly 0.9% of the sample.

The time point tag for this specimen amounts to: baseline before first vaccination. Vaccinee samples came from UK trials COV001 and COV002, including a single-blind randomized controlled phase 2/3 trial of AZD1222 (ChAdOx1 nCoV-19) in healthy adults. For TCRbeta chain sequencing, PBMC samples were collected from trial participants at day 0 and at day 28 after the second dose. The CDR3, from cysteine to phenylalanine, totals 18 residues. This entry keeps only the CDR3 DNA: 54 bases, framed from base 1. The germline V gene yields ENHRY for CDR1 and SYGVKD for CDR2. V is shortened by 4 bases, J by 1 base, and the region joining them spans 22 bases.

The sequence came from an adult in good health. The sequence is built from TRBV10-3 and TRBJ1-1, and TRBD1 may be the D gene, going by 6 matching bases. The starting material was peripheral blood, obtained on day 0 of AZD1222 vaccination. CDR3 protein: CAISARASTGSTNTEAFF. The DNA reads as follows: TGTGCCATCAGTGCCCGCGCCTCGACAGGTTCAACGAACACTGAAGCTTTCTTT.